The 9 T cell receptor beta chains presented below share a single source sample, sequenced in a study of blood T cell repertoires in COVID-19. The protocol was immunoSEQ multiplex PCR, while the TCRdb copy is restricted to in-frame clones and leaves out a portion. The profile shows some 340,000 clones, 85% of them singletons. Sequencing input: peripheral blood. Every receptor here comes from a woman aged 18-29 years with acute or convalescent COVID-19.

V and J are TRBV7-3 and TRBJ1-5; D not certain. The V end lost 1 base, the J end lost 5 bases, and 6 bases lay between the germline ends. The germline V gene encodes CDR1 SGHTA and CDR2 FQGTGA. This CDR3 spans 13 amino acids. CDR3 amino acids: CASSLMSDQPQHF. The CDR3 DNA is TGTGCCAGCAGCTTAATGTCGGATCAGCCCCAGCATTTT.

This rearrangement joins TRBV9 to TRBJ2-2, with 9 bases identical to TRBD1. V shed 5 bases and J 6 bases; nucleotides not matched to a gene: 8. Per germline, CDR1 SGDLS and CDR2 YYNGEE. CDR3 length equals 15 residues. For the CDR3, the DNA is TGTGCCAGCAGTGCCGGGACAGGGTTAGCCGGGGAGCTGTTTTTT. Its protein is CASSAGTGLAGELFF.

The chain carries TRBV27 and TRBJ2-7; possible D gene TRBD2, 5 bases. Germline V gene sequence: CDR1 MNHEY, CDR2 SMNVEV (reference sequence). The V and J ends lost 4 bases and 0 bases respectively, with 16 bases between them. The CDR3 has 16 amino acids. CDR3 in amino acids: CASSSLVESFSYEQYF. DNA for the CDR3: TGTGCCAGCAGTTCACTAGTCGAGTCCTTCTCCTACGAGCAGTACTTC.

CDR3: CASSLTALAVETGELFF. The CDR3 DNA is TGTGCCAGCAGTTTAACTGCCCTAGCGGTTGAAACGGGGGAGCTGTTTTTT. The chain links TRBV27 to TRBJ2-2; 7 bases align to TRBD2. V lost 2 bases and J lost 8; bases outside the gene matches: 14. There are 17 residues in the CDR3. Germline CDR1 MNHEY, CDR2 SMNVEV (reference sequence).

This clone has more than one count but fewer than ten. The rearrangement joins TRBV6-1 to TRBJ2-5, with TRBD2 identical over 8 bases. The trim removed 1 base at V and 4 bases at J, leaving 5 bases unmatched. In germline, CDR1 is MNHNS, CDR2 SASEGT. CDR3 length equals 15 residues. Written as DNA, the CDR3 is TGTGCCAGCAGTGAAGGGGATCTAGCGGGAGAGACCCAGTACTTC. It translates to CASSEGDLAGETQYF.

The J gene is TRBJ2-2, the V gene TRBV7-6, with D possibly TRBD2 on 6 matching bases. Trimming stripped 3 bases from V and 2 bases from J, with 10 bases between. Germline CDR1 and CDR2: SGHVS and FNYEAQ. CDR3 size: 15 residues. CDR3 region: CASSLGGFNTGELFF. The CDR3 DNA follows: TGTGCCAGCAGCTTGGGGGGATTCAACACCGGGGAGCTGTTTTTT.

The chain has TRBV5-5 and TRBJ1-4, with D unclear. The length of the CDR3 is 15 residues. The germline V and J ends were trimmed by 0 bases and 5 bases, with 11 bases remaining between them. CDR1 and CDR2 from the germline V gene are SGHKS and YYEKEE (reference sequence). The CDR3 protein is CASSLGGLVNEKLFF. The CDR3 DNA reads TGTGCCAGCAGCTTGGGAGGGTTGGTGAATGAAAAACTGTTTTTT.

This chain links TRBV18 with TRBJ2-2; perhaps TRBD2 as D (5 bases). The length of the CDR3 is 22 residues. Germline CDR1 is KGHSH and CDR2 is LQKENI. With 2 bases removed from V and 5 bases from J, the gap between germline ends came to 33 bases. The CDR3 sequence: CASSPEEDYFAPNEEVTGELFF. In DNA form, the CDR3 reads TGTGCCAGCTCACCAGAGGAAGATTATTTTGCTCCGAACGAGGAGGTGACCGGGGAGCTGTTTTTT.

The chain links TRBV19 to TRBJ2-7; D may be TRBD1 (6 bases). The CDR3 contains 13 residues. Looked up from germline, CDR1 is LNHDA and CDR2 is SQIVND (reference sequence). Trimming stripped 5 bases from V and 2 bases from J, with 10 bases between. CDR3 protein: CASSLRDTYEQYF. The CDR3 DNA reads TGTGCCAGTAGTCTACGGGACACCTACGAGCAGTACTTC.